These 20 T cell receptor beta chains originate from one sample sequenced in a study of OX40 agonist ivuxolimab in advanced cancers. Sequencing used immunoSEQ multiplex PCR; TCRdb keeps in-frame clones, though not all of them. The table lists under 70,000 clones, more than 75% of them singletons. The specimen comprised CD4+ or CD8+ T cells sorted from blood, sampled in a trial of the OX40 agonist ivuxolimab. The receptors here all came from an adult with an advanced solid tumor such as melanoma, head and neck, liver or kidney cancer.

The chain links TRBV7-2 to TRBJ1-2; D call uncertain. This CDR3 comprises 17 residues. The germline V and J ends were trimmed by 5 bases and 0 bases, with 19 bases remaining between them. Germline CDR1 reads SGHTA; CDR2 reads FQGNSA. The CDR3 DNA follows: TGTGCCAGCAGCCCGAGGTCCAGGACCAGTTCTAACTATGGCTACACCTTC. Its protein product is CASSPRSRTSSNYGYTF.

This chain connects TRBV28 to TRBJ2-1, with TRBD2 matching 13 bases. This CDR3 spans 18 amino acids. CDR1 is MDHEN, CDR2 SYDVKM, per germline. The J segment lost 0 bases and the V segment lost 3 bases, leaving 5 bases of the junction unmatched. CDR3 nucleotides: TGTGCCAGCAGTTTGGAGACTAGCGGGAGGAGCTCCTACAATGAGCAGTTCTTC. It yields the protein CASSLETSGRSSYNEQFF.

The V call is TRBV7-9, the J call TRBJ2-3, with TRBD2 matching 10 bases. Looked up from germline, CDR1 is SEHNR and CDR2 is FQNEAQ (reference sequence). V shed 4 bases, J shed 4 bases, and the junction held 5 bases outside the gene matches. The CDR3 is made up of 15 amino acids. CDR3 protein: CASSYLAGVADTQYF. In nucleotides, the CDR3 is TGTGCCAGCAGCTATCTAGCGGGGGTGGCAGATACGCAGTATTTT. The whole variable domain, filled in from reference TRBV7-9 and TRBJ2-3, reads DTGVSQNPRHKITKRGQNVTFRCDPISEHNRLYWYRQTLGQGPEFLTYFQNEAQLEKSRLLSDRFSAERPKGSFSTLEIQRTEQGDSAMYLCASSYLAGVADTQYFGPGTRLTVL.

This chain joins TRBV23-1 and TRBJ1-5; the match to TRBD1 covers 7 bases. TRBV23-1 is assigned to the ORF class and has an uncertain function. The CDR3 totals 15 residues. V lost 7 bases and J lost 3; bases outside the gene matches: 9. In DNA, the CDR3 is TGCGCCAGCAAGGAGGGACAGCTACTCAATCAGCCCCAGCATTTT. It yields the protein CASKEGQLLNQPQHF.

The chain carries TRBV5-1 and TRBJ2-7; TRBD1 matches at 7 bases. The V and J ends lost 2 bases and 5 bases, in that order; junction bases with no gene match: 7. Germline values: CDR1 SGHRS, CDR2 YFSETQ. The CDR3 covers 14 residues. Here the CDR3 reads CASSFRGLADEQYF. The CDR3 DNA reads as TGCGCCAGCAGCTTTAGGGGGCTAGCCGACGAGCAGTACTTC.

This clone was detected only once. The chain recombines TRBV5-6 with TRBJ2-7; 11 bases align to TRBD2. The CDR3 runs to 15 residues. Germline CDR1 reads SGHDT; CDR2 reads YYEEEE. With V trimmed by 4 bases and J by 1 base, 4 bases remained unmatched. CDR3 sequence reads: CASSPGLAASYEQYF. The DNA of the CDR3 is TGTGCCAGCAGCCCGGGACTAGCGGCATCCTACGAGCAGTACTTC.

This clone was observed a few times. In nucleotides, the CDR3 is TGTGCCAGCAGTGCCGGGACAGGGGGTGAAAAACTGTTTTTT. The encoded protein is CASSAGTGGEKLFF. The gene calls are TRBV2 and TRBJ1-4; 11 bases match TRBD1. This CDR3 region has 14 residues. V shed 4 bases and J 7 bases; nucleotides not matched to a gene: 2. Germline CDR1 and CDR2: SNHLY and FYNNEI. The full variable domain, its missing parts supplied by reference TRBV2 and TRBJ1-4, is EPEVTQTPSHQVTQMGQEVILRCVPISNHLYFYWYRQILGQKVEFLVSFYNNEISEKSEIFDDQFSVERPDGSNFTLKIRSTKLEDSAMYFCASSAGTGGEKLFFGSGTQLSVL.

The genes are TRBV6-6 and TRBJ2-7; the D is unclear. The CDR3 runs 13 residues. Trimming cost V 5 bases and J 4 bases, with 12 bases left between them. Germline V gene sequence: CDR1 MNHNY, CDR2 SVGAGI (reference sequence). The chain's CDR3 is CASSLSLGYEQYF. The CDR3, as DNA: TGTGCCAGCAGTCTCTCCCTGGGATACGAGCAGTACTTC.

V is TRBV6-6 and J is TRBJ2-2; D is possibly TRBD1 (6 bases). Trimming cost V 2 bases and J 3 bases, with 7 bases left between them. The CDR3 length is 14 residues. The germline CDR1 and CDR2 sequences are MNHNY and SVGAGI (reference sequence). CDR3: CASSYKGDTGELFF. CDR3 nucleotide sequence: TGTGCCAGCAGTTACAAGGGGGACACCGGGGAGCTGTTTTTT.

CDR3 DNA sequence: TGTGCCAGCAGCTTAGGGGGGCAAGATACGCAGTATTTT. This translates into CASSLGGQDTQYF. The chain recombines TRBV7-9 with TRBJ2-3; D is possibly TRBD1 (6 bases). The CDR3 consists of 13 residues. V lost 1 base, J lost 5 bases, and 7 bases lay in between. Germline V lookup: CDR1 SEHNR, CDR2 FQNEAQ (reference sequence).

The rearrangement links TRBV18 to TRBJ2-2; a weak D match, TRBD2 (5 bases). V gave up 6 bases and J gave up 5 bases, with 16 bases separating them. There are 15 residues in the CDR3. The V gene's germline CDR1 is KGHSH and CDR2 LQKENI. This CDR3 is CASSQDSTQTGELFF. In nucleotides, the CDR3 is TGTGCCAGCTCTCAGGACTCTACGCAGACCGGGGAGCTGTTTTTT.

This rearrangement joins TRBV11-2 to TRBJ2-3; the match to TRBD2 covers 10 bases. The CDR3 has 16 amino acids. V was pared by 5 bases and J by 7 bases, with 12 bases of the junction left unmatched. Per the germline V gene, CDR1 is SGHAT and CDR2 is FQNNGV. The CDR3 region is CASSTLAGGGTNTQYF. DNA of the CDR3: TGTGCCAGCAGCACTTTAGCGGGAGGAGGGACGAATACGCAGTATTTT.

J is TRBJ2-3 and V is TRBV10-3; D gene ambiguous. The germline V gene has CDR1 ENHRY and CDR2 SYGVKD. Trimming took 6 bases from V and 2 from J, leaving 3 bases between them. The CDR3 contains 11 residues. The DNA of the CDR3 is TGTGCCATCAGGGACACAGATACGCAGTATTTT. Amino acid sequence: CAIRDTDTQYF.

J is TRBJ2-1 and V is TRBV29-1; the match to TRBD2 covers 12 bases. This CDR3 has 14 residues. From germline, CDR1 is SQVTM and CDR2 ANQGSEA. V shed 4 bases and J 8 bases; nucleotides not matched to a gene: 6. CDR3 bases: TGCAGCGTTGCGACTAGCGGGAGAAGGGATGAGCAGTTCTTC. This gives the protein CSVATSGRRDEQFF.

This chain uses TRBV4-2 with TRBJ1-4; D ambiguous. V gave up 0 bases and J gave up 7 bases, with 12 bases separating them. The V gene's germline CDR1 is LGHNA and CDR2 YNFKEQ. The CDR3 totals 15 residues. The DNA for the CDR3 is TGTGCCAGCAGCCAAGATAGACGGGAACTTGAAAAACTGTTTTTT. Protein sequence: CASSQDRRELEKLFF.

The chain couples TRBV7-2 to TRBJ1-1; TRBD1 aligns across 8 bases. V dropped 4 bases and J dropped 0; count of bases not matched to a gene: 1. Germline V gives CDR1 SGHTA, CDR2 FQGNSA. The CDR3 consists of 14 residues. The CDR3 DNA reads as TGTGCCAGCAGCTCGGACAGGGTGAACACTGAAGCTTTCTTT. The encoded protein is CASSSDRVNTEAFF.

This rearrangement joins TRBV28 to TRBJ2-3; 8 nucleotides match TRBD1. Germline CDR1 reads MDHEN; CDR2 reads SYDVKM. The CDR3 length is 15 residues. The V and J ends lost 3 bases and 3 bases, in that order; junction bases with no gene match: 5. The CDR3 region has the DNA TGTGCCAGCAGTTTGACAGGGGTCGAGACAGATACGCAGTATTTT. Its protein product is CASSLTGVETDTQYF.

This chain links TRBV30 with TRBJ2-5; the D call may be TRBD1 or TRBD2 (6 bases each). The J call may be in error: the DNA end matches TRBJ2-7 better. The CDR3 contains 14 residues. Looked up from germline, CDR1 is GTSNPN and CDR2 is SVGIG (reference sequence). CDR3 region: CAWSVRGAAYEQYF. CDR3 nucleotides: TGTGCCTGGAGTGTAAGGGGGGCTGCCTACGAGCAGTACTTC.

The chain has TRBV5-1 and TRBJ2-7; TRBD2 agrees at 8 bases. The CDR3 has 14 amino acids. Trimming at V came to 4 bases and at J to 0 bases, leaving 3 bases not matched to a gene. Germline V lookup: CDR1 SGHRS, CDR2 YFSETQ. The CDR3 bases are TGCGCCAGCAGCAGCACTAGCGGCTCCTACGAGCAGTACTTC. Amino acids: CASSSTSGSYEQYF. The full variable domain, its missing parts supplied by reference TRBV5-1 and TRBJ2-7, is KAGVTQTPRYLIKTRGQQVTLSCSPISGHRSVSWYQQTPGQGLQFLFEYFSETQRNKGNFPGRFSGRQFSNSRSEMNVSTLELGDSALYLCASSSTSGSYEQYFGPGTRLTVT.

This clone was detected only once. The chain links TRBV2 to TRBJ2-7; 9 bases fit TRBD1. J was trimmed by 5 bases and V by 5 bases; bases with no gene match: 7. Per the germline V gene, CDR1 is SNHLY and CDR2 is FYNNEI. The CDR3 loop spans 14 amino acids. The CDR3 bases are TGTGCCAGCAGTACCGGGACAGGGTTGAACGAGCAGTACTTC. Its protein is CASSTGTGLNEQYF.